Listed here is a single T cell receptor beta chain. Through a sample-barcoded 5' primer and a J-beta primer mix, a second PCR was run for about 7 to 12 cycles. One entry per CDR3 protein results from TCRdb running MiXCR on the 5' RACE reads. In the table there are about a million distinct CDR3 sequences, 30% to 40% of which are singletons. This CDR3 spans 19 amino acids. The germline V gene has CDR1 LGHNA and CDR2 YSLEER. V was pared by 1 base and J by 2 bases, with 13 bases of the junction left unmatched. The sample comes from a study of blood T cells in healthy people across ages. As for the study in general: The capture of about one barcoded beta molecule per two T cells was achieved by template switching.

This clonotype originated in a man between 18 and 35 years old in good health. The sequenced sample was blood. The chain couples TRBV4-3 to TRBJ2-3; 9 nucleotides agree with TRBD2. DNA of the CDR3: TGCGCCAGCAGCCAAGCGGTCTCCAGCGGGGGGACTTACACAGATACGCAGTATTTT. This codes for CASSQAVSSGGTYTDTQYF.